Listed below are T cell receptor beta chains from one sample, sequenced in a study of blood T cell repertoires in COVID-19. Generated by immunoSEQ multiplex PCR, the TCRdb table keeps only in-frame clones and is missing some. The profile shows 110,000 to 150,000 clones, 87% of them singletons. Material: peripheral blood. Receptors originate from a middle-aged woman with acute or convalescent COVID-19. CDR3s include the opening cysteine and the closing phenylalanine or tryptophan. A D gene is named only where the DNA matches it firmly. Clone size is not always given. Where it is, it says once, few, many or a class for expanded clones.

v_call	d_call	clone_size	j_call	cdr3_nt	cdr3_aa
TRBV6-2/TRBV6-3	.	.	TRBJ2-1	TGTGCCAGCAGTTTCGCGGCAAGGGGAGGCAATGAGCAGTTCTTC	CASSFAARGGNEQFF
TRBV5-4	TRBD2	once	TRBJ2-5	TGTGCCAGCAGCTTGTTATTACTAGCGGGAATCGAGGTTGGGACCCAGTACTTC	CASSLLLLAGIEVGTQYF
TRBV2	.	.	TRBJ1-2	TGTGCCAGCACTCGGGACTCCGGGTCCTATGGCTACACCTTC	CASTRDSGSYGYTF
TRBV5-1	.	.	TRBJ1-1	TGCGCCAGCAGCTCGACTTCGGCCAGGGGGAACACTGAAGCTTTCTTT	CASSSTSARGNTEAFF
TRBV19	.	.	TRBJ2-2	TGTGCCAGTAGTATACCGAGACAGGAGATGAACACCGGGGAGCTGTTTTTT	CASSIPRQEMNTGELFF
TRBV28	TRBD1	.	TRBJ1-2	TGTGCCAGCAAGGGGCGACAGGGTAACTATGGCTACACCTTC	CASKGRQGNYGYTF
TRBV6-5	TRBD1	.	TRBJ1-1	TGTGCCAGCAGTCTGGGACAGATAGAAGCTTTCTTT	CASSLGQIEAFF
TRBV6-5	TRBD1	.	TRBJ1-2	TGTGCCAGCAGTTATCGGGACAGGGGGCGTTATGGCTACACCTTC	CASSYRDRGRYGYTF
TRBV24-1	.	.	TRBJ2-3	TGTGCCACCAGTGATTGGGGGCAGGGCAGCACAGATACGCAGTATTTT	CATSDWGQGSTDTQYF
TRBV14	.	.	TRBJ2-7	TGTGCCAGCAGCCAACGGACAGCCGAGCAGTACTTC	CASSQRTAEQYF
TRBV30	.	.	TRBJ1-5	TGTGCCTGGAGCCCAAGGGGGTTAGGCAATCAGCCCCAGCATTTT	CAWSPRGLGNQPQHF
TRBV7-9	.	.	TRBJ1-1	TGTGCCAGCAGCTTAGGTTCCGGGGAAGCTTTCTTT	CASSLGSGEAFF
TRBV6-6	TRBD1	.	TRBJ1-2	TGTGCCGTGGGCATCGTCGGCAGGGGGTATGGCTACACCTTC	CAVGIVGRGYGYTF
TRBV2	.	.	TRBJ1-5	TGTGCCAGCAGTAAGAACAGGTGGGGTGATTGGCCCCAGCATTTT	CASSKNRWGDWPQHF
TRBV2	.	once	TRBJ2-1	TGTGCCAGCAGTGAAAAAGGGACAAGATGGTATGAGCAGTTCTTC	CASSEKGTRWYEQFF
TRBV5-1	TRBD2	.	TRBJ2-2	TGCGCCAGCAGCTTGGGACTAGCGGGAGTAGGGACCGGGGAGCTGTTTTTT	CASSLGLAGVGTGELFF
TRBV18	TRBD1	.	TRBJ1-2	TGTGCCAGCTCACCGCAGGGGGCGTTAGATGGCTACACCTTC	CASSPQGALDGYTF
TRBV7-9	.	.	TRBJ1-2	TGTGCCAGCAGCTTAGTGCAGGGAGGAAATGGCTACACCTTC	CASSLVQGGNGYTF
TRBV5-1	TRBD2	once	TRBJ2-3	TGCGCCAGCAGCTTCACGGGGGGGAACACAGATACGCAGTATTTT	CASSFTGGNTDTQYF
TRBV4-2	.	.	TRBJ2-7	TGTGCCAGCAGCCAGGCTCGGGACGAGCAGTACTTC	CASSQARDEQYF
TRBV2	.	.	TRBJ1-2	TGTGCCTGCACCCGGACAGTTAACTATGGCTACACCTTC	CACTRTVNYGYTF
TRBV7-9	.	few	TRBJ1-3	TGTGCCAGCAGCTCCAAGCTCGTTGTCTCTGGAAACACCATATATTTT	CASSSKLVVSGNTIYF
TRBV28	.	.	TRBJ1-2	TGTGCCAGCAGTTTGCTCGAGGGTGGCTACACCTTC	CASSLLEGGYTF
TRBV12-3/TRBV12-4	.	few	TRBJ1-6	TGTGCCAGCAGTTTCTATGTACCGGCACCCCTCCACTTT	CASSFYVPAPLHF
TRBV24-1	TRBD1	.	TRBJ2-5	TGTGCCACCTCGTTCGGGACAGGGCATCAAGAGACCCAGTACTTC	CATSFGTGHQETQYF
TRBV2	.	.	TRBJ1-5	TGTGCCAGCTCGCAGGGGTCGAGCAATCAGCCCCAGCATTTT	CASSQGSSNQPQHF
TRBV5-1	.	.	TRBJ2-2	TGCGCCAGCAGCTTATCAACGGCGAACACCGGGGAGCTGTTTTTT	CASSLSTANTGELFF
TRBV2	.	.	TRBJ1-3	TGTGCCAGCAAACGGACAGTCACTGGAAACACCATATATTTT	CASKRTVTGNTIYF
TRBV4-3	.	.	TRBJ1-4	TGCGCCAGCAGCATGGGCGGCGGGGGGTGGGAAAAACTGTTTTTT	CASSMGGGGWEKLFF